These T cell receptor beta chains were read from a single sample in a study of early T cells in non-severe SARS-CoV-2 infection. TCRdb re-called the 5' RACE reads through MiXCR, storing one row per CDR3 protein. Of around 30,000 distinct CDR3 sequences listed, roughly 5% are singletons. Sequences were obtained from whole blood. These receptor sequences come from an adult who was a healthcare worker with PCR-confirmed SARS-CoV-2 infection or an uninfected control (not recorded which). Both conserved end residues are part of each CDR3. D genes are given only for firm matches. The size entry is marked missing in some rows and otherwise reads once, few, many or a size class.

abundance: medium-sized
v_gene: TRBV7-9
d_gene: .
j_gene: TRBJ2-7
CDR3nt: TGTGCCAGCAGCTCTGACAGTTTTGACGAGCAGTACTTC
CDR3aa: CASSSDSFDEQYF

abundance: many
v_gene: TRBV15
d_gene: .
j_gene: TRBJ1-3
CDR3nt: TGTGCCACCGCGCCTGGGGGCTCTGGAAACACCATATATTTT
CDR3aa: CATAPGGSGNTIYF

abundance: many
v_gene: TRBV6-2/TRBV6-3
d_gene: .
j_gene: TRBJ1-1
CDR3nt: TGTGCCAGCAGTTACCGTGTACAGGGCCCTGAAGCTTTCTTT
CDR3aa: CASSYRVQGPEAFF

abundance: many
v_gene: TRBV7-2
d_gene: TRBD2
j_gene: TRBJ2-1
CDR3nt: TGTGCCAGCAGCTTTGGTAGCGGGGGGTCTTCTTACAATGAGCAGTTCTTC
CDR3aa: CASSFGSGGSSYNEQFF

abundance: many
v_gene: TRBV20-1
d_gene: .
j_gene: TRBJ2-3
CDR3nt: TGCAGTGCTAGAGTAGGCGGCGGGGGCTGGCCAGATACGCAGTATTTT
CDR3aa: CSARVGGGGWPDTQYF

abundance: many
v_gene: TRBV19
d_gene: TRBD1
j_gene: TRBJ2-1
CDR3nt: TGTGCCAGTAGTATAAGAGGTCCAGGGGGTGAGCAGTTCTTC
CDR3aa: CASSIRGPGGEQFF

abundance: many
v_gene: TRBV11-3
d_gene: .
j_gene: TRBJ2-2
CDR3nt: TGTGCCAGCAGCATTTGGGGTGGGGCCGGGGAGCTGTTTTTT
CDR3aa: CASSIWGGAGELFF

abundance: many
v_gene: TRBV6-2/TRBV6-3
d_gene: TRBD2
j_gene: TRBJ2-3
CDR3nt: TGTGCCAGCAGCCCCTGGGCTAGCGGGGGTGACACAGATACGCAGTATTTT
CDR3aa: CASSPWASGGDTDTQYF

abundance: many
v_gene: TRBV5-1
d_gene: .
j_gene: TRBJ1-1
CDR3nt: TGCGCCAGCAGCGGAGGACCGCGATTACTCGGAGCTTTCTTT
CDR3aa: CASSGGPRLLGAFF

abundance: few
v_gene: TRBV7-3
d_gene: .
j_gene: TRBJ2-1
CDR3nt: TGTGCCAGCAGCTCTACCGGGACTGCGACTATGTTGGAGCAGTTCTTC
CDR3aa: CASSSTGTATMLEQFF

abundance: many
v_gene: TRBV25-1
d_gene: .
j_gene: TRBJ2-3
CDR3nt: TGTGCCAGCAGTGTTGCGGGAGATACGCAGTATTTT
CDR3aa: CASSVAGDTQYF

abundance: many
v_gene: TRBV4-3
d_gene: .
j_gene: TRBJ1-6
CDR3nt: TGCGCCAGCAGCCAAGTTAGACAGAGCTCCTATAATTCACCCCTCCACTTT
CDR3aa: CASSQVRQSSYNSPLHF

abundance: many
v_gene: TRBV9
d_gene: .
j_gene: TRBJ2-5
CDR3nt: TGTGCCAGCAGCGTAGAGGGCGAGACCCAGTACTTC
CDR3aa: CASSVEGETQYF

abundance: .
v_gene: TRBV20-1
d_gene: TRBD1
j_gene: TRBJ1-1
CDR3nt: TGCAGTGCCAGACAGGGAAACACTGAAGCTTTCTTT
CDR3aa: CSARQGNTEAFF

abundance: many
v_gene: TRBV6-2/TRBV6-3
d_gene: .
j_gene: TRBJ1-5
CDR3nt: TGTGCCAGCAGTTACTCGATCTCGGTCCCAGGGAAGCCCCAGCATTTT
CDR3aa: CASSYSISVPGKPQHF

abundance: .
v_gene: TRBV21-1
d_gene: .
j_gene: TRBJ2-2
CDR3nt: TGTGCCAGCAGCAAAGGACCCACTTTAGCGGGGAGCCCGAACACCGGGGAGCTGTTTTTT
CDR3aa: CASSKGPTLAGSPNTGELFF

abundance: many
v_gene: TRBV12-2
d_gene: .
j_gene: TRBJ2-3
CDR3nt: TGTGCAAGTCGCCCTGGTGGGGCGGCAGATACGCAGTATTTT
CDR3aa: CASRPGGAADTQYF

abundance: medium-sized
v_gene: TRBV5-1
d_gene: .
j_gene: TRBJ1-2
CDR3nt: TGCGCCAGCAGCCAGGGGCACGGCGTCAGTGAAGGCTACACCTTC
CDR3aa: CASSQGHGVSEGYTF

abundance: .
v_gene: TRBV20-1
d_gene: .
j_gene: TRBJ2-7
CDR3nt: TGCAGTGCTATAGCACCCCGGGCGGACTACGAGCAGTACTTC
CDR3aa: CSAIAPRADYEQYF

abundance: few
v_gene: TRBV5-6
d_gene: TRBD1
j_gene: TRBJ2-3
CDR3nt: TGTGCCAGCAGCATAGGGACAGGGGCAAAAACGGATACGCAGTATTTT
CDR3aa: CASSIGTGAKTDTQYF

abundance: .
v_gene: TRBV3-1
d_gene: .
j_gene: TRBJ2-7
CDR3nt: TGTGCCAGCAGCCAAGGATCTAGCGTGTACGAGCAGTACTTC
CDR3aa: CASSQGSSVYEQYF

abundance: many
v_gene: TRBV4-2
d_gene: TRBD1
j_gene: TRBJ1-1
CDR3nt: TGTGCCAGCAGCCAACCGCTTCGACAGGGGTTCAACACTGAAGCTTTCTTT
CDR3aa: CASSQPLRQGFNTEAFF

abundance: few
v_gene: TRBV6-2/TRBV6-3
d_gene: .
j_gene: TRBJ1-1
CDR3nt: TGTGCCAGCAGTTACCCCAGGACAGTCACTGAAGCTTTCTTT
CDR3aa: CASSYPRTVTEAFF

abundance: many
v_gene: TRBV7-8
d_gene: .
j_gene: TRBJ2-7
CDR3nt: TGTGCCAGCAGCTTAAAGGTTGGCGGGGGCGTCTTGTACGAGCAGTACTTC
CDR3aa: CASSLKVGGGVLYEQYF

abundance: few
v_gene: TRBV10-2
d_gene: TRBD1
j_gene: TRBJ1-6
CDR3nt: TGCGCCAGCAGAACAGGGGATCGGAATTCACCCCTCCACTTT
CDR3aa: CASRTGDRNSPLHF

abundance: many
v_gene: TRBV5-4
d_gene: TRBD1
j_gene: TRBJ2-2
CDR3nt: TGTGCCAGCAGCTTGTCCCCCGGGACAGGCCGAATGGAGCTGTTTTTT
CDR3aa: CASSLSPGTGRMELFF

abundance: many
v_gene: TRBV18
d_gene: .
j_gene: TRBJ1-1
CDR3nt: TGTGCCAGCTCACCCGGAACTGAAGCTTTCTTT
CDR3aa: CASSPGTEAFF

abundance: many
v_gene: TRBV19
d_gene: .
j_gene: TRBJ2-5
CDR3nt: TGTGCCAGTAGTATCGGTAATCTAGCGCAAGAGACCCAGTACTTC
CDR3aa: CASSIGNLAQETQYF

abundance: few
v_gene: TRBV7-3
d_gene: .
j_gene: TRBJ1-1
CDR3nt: TGTGCCAGCAGCTTAACGGGCGGTAGGGACACTGAAGCTTTCTTT
CDR3aa: CASSLTGGRDTEAFF

abundance: .
v_gene: TRBV7-2
d_gene: TRBD2
j_gene: TRBJ2-3
CDR3nt: TGTGCCAGCAGCTTAGCTAGCGGGCACCCCACAGATACGCAGTATTTT
CDR3aa: CASSLASGHPTDTQYF

abundance: many
v_gene: TRBV6-1
d_gene: .
j_gene: TRBJ1-1
CDR3nt: TGTGCCAGCCAATCTGGAGCTTTCTTT
CDR3aa: CASQSGAFF

abundance: .
v_gene: TRBV7-2
d_gene: TRBD1
j_gene: TRBJ2-3
CDR3nt: TGTGCCAGCAGCCCCCGGACAGGTTCGGATACGCAGTATTTT
CDR3aa: CASSPRTGSDTQYF

abundance: many
v_gene: TRBV7-2
d_gene: .
j_gene: TRBJ2-7
CDR3nt: TGTGCCTCCTCTGGGGCATCCTACGAGCAGTACTTC
CDR3aa: CASSGASYEQYF